This note documents a single T cell receptor (beta chain) sequence. These data come from a study of patients and donors after allogeneic stem cell transplantation. A single record per CDR3 protein comes from TCRdb applying MiXCR to the RT-PCR reads. The sample gives approximately 430,000 distinct CDR3 sequences, 16% of which show up once; less than 8% is in the top ten. The CDR3 is 13 residues long. V trimming: 7 bases; J trimming: 3 bases; junction bases outside the gene matches: 3. The source is a human donor who was either an allogeneic HSCT recipient or a stem cell or donor lymphocyte infusion donor (not recorded which). It is not recorded whose cells these are; they may come from a transplant donor. The genes are TRBV12-3 or TRBV12-4 and TRBJ2-5; 9 bases line up with TRBD2. Sequenced input: blood, either unsorted or a sorted T cell fraction (not recorded which). CDR3 in amino acids: CASKERGEETQYF. DNA of the CDR3: TGTGCCAGCAAGGAGCGGGGGGAAGAGACCCAGTACTTC.